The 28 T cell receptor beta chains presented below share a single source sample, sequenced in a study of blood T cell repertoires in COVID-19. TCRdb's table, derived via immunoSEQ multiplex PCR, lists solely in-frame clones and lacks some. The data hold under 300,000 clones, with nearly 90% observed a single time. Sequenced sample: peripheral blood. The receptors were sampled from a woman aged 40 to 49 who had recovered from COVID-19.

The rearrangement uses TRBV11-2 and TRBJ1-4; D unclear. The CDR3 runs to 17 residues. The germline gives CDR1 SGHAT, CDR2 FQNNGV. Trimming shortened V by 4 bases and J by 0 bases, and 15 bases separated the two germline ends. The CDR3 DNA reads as TGTGCCAGCAGCTCTCCGGGGATGACGGCAACTAATGAAAAACTGTTTTTT. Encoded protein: CASSSPGMTATNEKLFF.

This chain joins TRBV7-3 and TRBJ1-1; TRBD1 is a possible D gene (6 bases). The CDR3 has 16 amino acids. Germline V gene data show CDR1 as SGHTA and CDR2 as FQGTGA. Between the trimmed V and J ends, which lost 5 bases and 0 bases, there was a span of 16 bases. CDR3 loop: CASSRTGTNLNTEAFF. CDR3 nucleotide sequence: TGTGCCAGCAGCAGAACCGGGACAAATCTGAACACTGAAGCTTTCTTT.

CDR3 nucleotides: TGCGCCAGCAGCTTGGCCGGGAGGATCTCTGGCACAGATACGCAGTATTTT. This codes for CASSLAGRISGTDTQYF. The chain links TRBV5-1 to TRBJ2-3; 7 bases fit TRBD2. Unmatched junction bases numbered 8, after V lost 0 bases and J lost 1 base. Germline CDR1 reads SGHRS; CDR2 reads YFSETQ. The CDR3 extends over 17 amino acids.

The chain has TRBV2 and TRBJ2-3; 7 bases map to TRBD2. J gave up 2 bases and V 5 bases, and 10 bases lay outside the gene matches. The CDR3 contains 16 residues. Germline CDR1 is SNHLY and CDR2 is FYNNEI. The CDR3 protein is CASSRTPGGHTDTQYF. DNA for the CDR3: TGTGCCAGCAGTCGAACTCCGGGGGGTCACACAGATACGCAGTATTTT.

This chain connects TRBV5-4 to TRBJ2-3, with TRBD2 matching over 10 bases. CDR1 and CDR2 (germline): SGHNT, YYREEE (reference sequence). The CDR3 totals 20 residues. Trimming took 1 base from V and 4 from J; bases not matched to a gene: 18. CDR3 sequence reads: CASSLIVAGGLPRPSDTQYF. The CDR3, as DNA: TGTGCCAGCAGCTTGATTGTAGCGGGAGGCCTACCTCGACCCTCAGATACGCAGTATTTT.

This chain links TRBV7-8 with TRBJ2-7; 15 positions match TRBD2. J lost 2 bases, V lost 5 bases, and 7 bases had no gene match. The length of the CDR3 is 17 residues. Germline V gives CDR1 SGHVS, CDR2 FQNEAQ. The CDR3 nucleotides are TGTGCCAGCAGCCCGGGACTAGCGGGAGGACCACCCTACGAGCAGTACTTC. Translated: CASSPGLAGGPPYEQYF.

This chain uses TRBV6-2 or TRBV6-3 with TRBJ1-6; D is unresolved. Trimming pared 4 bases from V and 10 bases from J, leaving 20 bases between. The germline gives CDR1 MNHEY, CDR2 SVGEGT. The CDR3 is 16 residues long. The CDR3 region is CASSSREGRSRSPLHF. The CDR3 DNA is TGTGCCAGCAGTTCCCGAGAAGGCCGGAGCCGATCACCCCTCCACTTT.

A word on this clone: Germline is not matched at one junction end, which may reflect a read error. The CDR3 loop is CARSRGGGGFSGSSNEQFF. As DNA, the CDR3 is TGCGCCCGCAGCCGGGGCGGGGGGGGATTTAGCGGGAGCTCGAATGAGCAGTTCTTC. The rearrangement uses TRBV5-1 and TRBJ2-1, with TRBD2 matching over 9 bases. This CDR3 spans 19 amino acids. The germline V gene has CDR1 SGHRS and CDR2 YFSETQ.

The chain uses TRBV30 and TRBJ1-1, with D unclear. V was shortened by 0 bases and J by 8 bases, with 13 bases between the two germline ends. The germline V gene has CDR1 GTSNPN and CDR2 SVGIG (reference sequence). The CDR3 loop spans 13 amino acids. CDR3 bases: TGTGCCTGGAGTGTGAGCGGTTTGGGCGAAGCTTTCTTT. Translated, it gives CAWSVSGLGEAFF.

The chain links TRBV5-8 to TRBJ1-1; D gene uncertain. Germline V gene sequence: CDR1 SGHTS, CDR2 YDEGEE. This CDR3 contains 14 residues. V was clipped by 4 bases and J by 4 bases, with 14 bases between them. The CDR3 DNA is TGTGCCAGCAGCGCAGCCGGGGAGGCCACTGAAGCTTTCTTT. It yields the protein CASSAAGEATEAFF.

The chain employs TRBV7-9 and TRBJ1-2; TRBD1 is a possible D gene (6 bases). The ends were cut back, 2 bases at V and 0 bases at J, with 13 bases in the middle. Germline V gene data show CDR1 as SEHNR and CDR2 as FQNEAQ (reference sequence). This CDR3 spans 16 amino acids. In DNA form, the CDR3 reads TGTGCCAGCAGCTTAACCCGGGACACACCTAACTATGGCTACACCTTC. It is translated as CASSLTRDTPNYGYTF.

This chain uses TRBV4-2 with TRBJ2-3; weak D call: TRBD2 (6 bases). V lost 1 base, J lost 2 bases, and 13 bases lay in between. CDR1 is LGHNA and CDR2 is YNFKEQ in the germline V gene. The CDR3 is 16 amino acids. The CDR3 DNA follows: TGTGCCAGCAGCCAAGGGGAGGAGAGCGTCACAGATACGCAGTATTTT. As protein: CASSQGEESVTDTQYF.

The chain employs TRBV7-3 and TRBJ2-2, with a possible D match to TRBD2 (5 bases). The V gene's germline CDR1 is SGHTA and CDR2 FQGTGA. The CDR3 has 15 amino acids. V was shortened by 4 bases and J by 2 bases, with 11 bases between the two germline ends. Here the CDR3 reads CASSYSGANTGELFF. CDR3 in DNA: TGTGCCAGCAGCTACAGCGGAGCAAACACCGGGGAGCTGTTTTTT.

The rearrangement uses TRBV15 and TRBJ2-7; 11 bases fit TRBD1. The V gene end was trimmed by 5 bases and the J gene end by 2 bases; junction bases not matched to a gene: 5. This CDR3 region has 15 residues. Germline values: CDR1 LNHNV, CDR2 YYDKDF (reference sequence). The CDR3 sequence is CATSHWDRGTYEQYF. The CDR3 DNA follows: TGTGCCACCAGCCATTGGGACAGGGGGACCTACGAGCAGTACTTC.

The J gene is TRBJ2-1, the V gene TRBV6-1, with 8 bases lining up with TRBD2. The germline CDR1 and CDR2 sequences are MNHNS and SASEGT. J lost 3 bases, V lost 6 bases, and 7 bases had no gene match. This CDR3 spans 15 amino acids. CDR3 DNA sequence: TGTGCCAGCAGCCTCGCGGGGGGCTACTACAATGAGCAGTTCTTC. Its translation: CASSLAGGYYNEQFF.

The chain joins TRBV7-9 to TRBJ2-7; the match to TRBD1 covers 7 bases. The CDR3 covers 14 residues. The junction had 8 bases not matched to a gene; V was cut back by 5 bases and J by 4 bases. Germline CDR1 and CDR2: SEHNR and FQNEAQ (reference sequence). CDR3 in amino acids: CASSSTGVSYEQYF. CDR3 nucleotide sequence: TGTGCCAGCAGCAGTACAGGGGTTTCTTACGAGCAGTACTTC.

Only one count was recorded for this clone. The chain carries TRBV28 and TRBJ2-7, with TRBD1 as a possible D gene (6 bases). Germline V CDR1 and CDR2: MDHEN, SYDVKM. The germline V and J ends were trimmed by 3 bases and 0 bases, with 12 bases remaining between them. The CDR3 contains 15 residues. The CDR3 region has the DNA TGTGCCAGCAGTTTCCACCAGGGGCGCTCCTACGAGCAGTACTTC. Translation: CASSFHQGRSYEQYF.

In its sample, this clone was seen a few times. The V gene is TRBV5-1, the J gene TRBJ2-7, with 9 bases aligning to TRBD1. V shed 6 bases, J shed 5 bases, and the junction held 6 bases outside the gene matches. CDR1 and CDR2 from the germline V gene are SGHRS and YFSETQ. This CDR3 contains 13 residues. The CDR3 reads CASTRWTGDEQYF. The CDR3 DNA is TGCGCCAGCACCAGATGGACAGGGGACGAGCAGTACTTC.

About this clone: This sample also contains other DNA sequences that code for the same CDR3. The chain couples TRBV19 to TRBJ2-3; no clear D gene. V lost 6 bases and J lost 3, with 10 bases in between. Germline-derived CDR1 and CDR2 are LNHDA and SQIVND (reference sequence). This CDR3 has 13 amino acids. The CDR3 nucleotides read TGTGCCAGTAGGGATCGAGGAACAGATACGCAGTATTTT. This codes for CASRDRGTDTQYF.

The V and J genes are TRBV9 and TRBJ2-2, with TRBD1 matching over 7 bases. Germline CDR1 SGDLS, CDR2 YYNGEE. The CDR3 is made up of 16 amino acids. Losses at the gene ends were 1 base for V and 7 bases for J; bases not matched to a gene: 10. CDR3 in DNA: TGTGCCAGCAGCGTATTCCCACAGGGGCCCGTCGGGGAGCTGTTTTTT. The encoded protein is CASSVFPQGPVGELFF.

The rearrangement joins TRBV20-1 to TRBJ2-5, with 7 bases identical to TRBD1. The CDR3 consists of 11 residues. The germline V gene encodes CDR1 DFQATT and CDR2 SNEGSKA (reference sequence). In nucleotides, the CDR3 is TGCAGCGGACACAGGGGAGAGACCCAGTACTTC. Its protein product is CSGHRGETQYF.

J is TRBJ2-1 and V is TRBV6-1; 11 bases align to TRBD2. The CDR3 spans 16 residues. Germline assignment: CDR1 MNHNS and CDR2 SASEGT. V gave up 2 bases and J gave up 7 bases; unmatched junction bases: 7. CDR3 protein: CASSERRASGGNEQFF. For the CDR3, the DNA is TGTGCCAGCAGTGAAAGGAGGGCTAGCGGGGGGAATGAGCAGTTCTTC.

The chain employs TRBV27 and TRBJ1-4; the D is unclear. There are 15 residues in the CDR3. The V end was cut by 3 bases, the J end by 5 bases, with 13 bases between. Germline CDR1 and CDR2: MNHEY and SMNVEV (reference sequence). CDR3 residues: CASSLNQAKNEKLFF. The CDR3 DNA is TGTGCCAGCAGTTTGAACCAAGCCAAGAATGAAAAACTGTTTTTT.

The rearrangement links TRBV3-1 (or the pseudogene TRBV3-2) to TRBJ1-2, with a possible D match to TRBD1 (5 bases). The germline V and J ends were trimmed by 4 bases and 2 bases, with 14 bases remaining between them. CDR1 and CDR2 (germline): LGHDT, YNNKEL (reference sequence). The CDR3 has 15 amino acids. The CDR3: CASSPRPGPNYGYTF. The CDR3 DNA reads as TGTGCCAGCAGCCCTCGTCCAGGGCCCAACTATGGCTACACCTTC.

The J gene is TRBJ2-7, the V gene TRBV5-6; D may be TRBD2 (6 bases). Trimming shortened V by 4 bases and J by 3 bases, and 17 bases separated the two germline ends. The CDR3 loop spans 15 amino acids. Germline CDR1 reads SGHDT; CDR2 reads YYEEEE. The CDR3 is CASSDVGGAYYEQYF. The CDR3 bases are TGTGCCAGCAGCGACGTGGGGGGAGCTTACTACGAGCAGTACTTC.

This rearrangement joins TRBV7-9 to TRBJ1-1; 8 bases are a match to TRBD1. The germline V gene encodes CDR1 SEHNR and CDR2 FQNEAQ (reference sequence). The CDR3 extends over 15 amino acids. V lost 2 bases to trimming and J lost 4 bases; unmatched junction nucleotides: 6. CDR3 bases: TGTGCCAGCAGCTTATTGTGGACAGGGAGCACTGAAGCTTTCTTT. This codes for CASSLLWTGSTEAFF.

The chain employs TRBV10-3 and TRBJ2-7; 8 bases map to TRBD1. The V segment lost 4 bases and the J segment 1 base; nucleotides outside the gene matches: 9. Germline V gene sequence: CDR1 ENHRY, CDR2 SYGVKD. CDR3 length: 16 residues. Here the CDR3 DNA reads TGTGCCATCAGTGGATTTGGACAGGGTAGTTCCTACGAGCAGTACTTC. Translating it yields CAISGFGQGSSYEQYF.

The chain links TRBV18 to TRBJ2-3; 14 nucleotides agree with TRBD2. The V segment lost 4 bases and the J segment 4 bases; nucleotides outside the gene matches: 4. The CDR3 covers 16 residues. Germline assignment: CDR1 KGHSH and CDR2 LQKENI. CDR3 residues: CASSLGLAGGPDTQYF. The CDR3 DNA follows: TGTGCCAGCTCACTTGGACTAGCGGGGGGCCCAGATACGCAGTATTTT.